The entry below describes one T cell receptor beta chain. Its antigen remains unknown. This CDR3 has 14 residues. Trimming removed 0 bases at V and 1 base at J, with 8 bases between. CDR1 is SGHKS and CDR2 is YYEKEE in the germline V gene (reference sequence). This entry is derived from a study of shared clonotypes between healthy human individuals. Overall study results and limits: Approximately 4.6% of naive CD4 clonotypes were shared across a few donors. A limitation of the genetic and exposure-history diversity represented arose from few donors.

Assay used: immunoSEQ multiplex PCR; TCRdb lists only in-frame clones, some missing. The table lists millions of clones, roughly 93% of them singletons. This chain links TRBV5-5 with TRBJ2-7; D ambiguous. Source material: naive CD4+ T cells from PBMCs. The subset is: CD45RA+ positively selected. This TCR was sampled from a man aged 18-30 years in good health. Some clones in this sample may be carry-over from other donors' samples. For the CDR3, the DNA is TGTGCCAGCAGCTTGGCCTCCAGATCCTACGAGCAGTACTTC. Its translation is CASSLASRSYEQYF.